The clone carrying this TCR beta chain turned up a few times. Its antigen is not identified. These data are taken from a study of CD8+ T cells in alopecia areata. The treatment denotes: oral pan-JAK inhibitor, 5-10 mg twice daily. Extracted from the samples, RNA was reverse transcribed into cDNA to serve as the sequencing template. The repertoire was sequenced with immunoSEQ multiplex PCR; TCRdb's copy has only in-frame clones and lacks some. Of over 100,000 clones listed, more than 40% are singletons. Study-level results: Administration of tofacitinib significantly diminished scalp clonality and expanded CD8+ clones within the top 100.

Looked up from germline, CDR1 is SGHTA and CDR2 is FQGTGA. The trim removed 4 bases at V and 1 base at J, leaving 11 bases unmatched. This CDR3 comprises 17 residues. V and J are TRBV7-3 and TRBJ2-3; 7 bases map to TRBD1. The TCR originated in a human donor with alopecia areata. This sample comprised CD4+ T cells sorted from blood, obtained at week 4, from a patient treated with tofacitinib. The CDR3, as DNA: TGTGCCAGCAGCTCCCGAGGGGGCAGTTCCGGCACAGATACGCAGTATTTT. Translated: CASSSRGGSSGTDTQYF.